One and the same sample provided the 21 T cell receptor beta chains below, sequenced in a study of cytomegalovirus exposure and HLA in healthy donors. It was with 60 Vbeta and 13 Jbeta primers that the PCR ran. Only in-frame clones appear in the TCRdb table, and some are missing; sequencing was by immunoSEQ multiplex PCR. The sample yields some 210,000 clones, under 85% seen once. The sample comprised PBMCs. The receptors shown here come from a woman in her 50s in good health and CMV-seropositive.

The chain employs TRBV7-3 and TRBJ2-7; maybe TRBD1 (5 bases). V gave up 0 bases and J gave up 5 bases, with 8 bases separating them. The CDR3 sequence is 13 residues long. From germline, CDR1 is SGHTA and CDR2 FQGTGA. CDR3 DNA sequence: TGTGCCAGCAGCTTAACAGGGGTGGACGAGCAGTACTTC. Translation: CASSLTGVDEQYF. The variable domain in full, with the rest retrieved from reference TRBV7-3 and TRBJ2-7, is GAGVSQTPSNKVTEKGKYVELRCDPISGHTALYWYRQSLGQGPEFLIYFQGTGAADDSGLPNDRFFAVRPEGSVSTLKIQRTERGDSAVYLCASSLTGVDEQYFGPGTRLTVT.

The V and J genes are TRBV5-1 and TRBJ1-1, with D hard to call. The CDR3 spans 15 residues. V lost 4 bases and J 4 bases, leaving 17 bases between the germline ends. CDR1 is SGHRS and CDR2 is YFSETQ in the germline V gene. The CDR3 region is CASSNSPVASTEAFF. DNA for the CDR3: TGCGCCAGCAGCAACAGTCCCGTAGCGAGCACTGAAGCTTTCTTT.

CDR3 DNA: TGTGCCAGCACCAAGGCGGGTGGTAGGACCCAGTACTTC. This sequence encodes CASTKAGGRTQYF. The gene calls are TRBV6-5 and TRBJ2-5, with TRBD2 as a possible D gene (5 bases). The CDR3 is 13 amino acids. Germline V gene data show CDR1 as MNHEY and CDR2 as SVGAGI. V gave up 7 bases and J gave up 7 bases, with 16 bases separating them.

The rearrangement joins TRBV7-9 to TRBJ2-1, with 7 bases that match TRBD2. In germline, CDR1 is SEHNR, CDR2 FQNEAQ (reference sequence). CDR3 length: 15 amino acids. With V trimmed by 5 bases and J by 3 bases, 7 bases remained unmatched. CDR3: CASSPLGGVYNEQFF. In nucleotides, the CDR3 is TGTGCCAGCAGCCCACTGGGGGGGGTCTACAATGAGCAGTTCTTC.

The chain recombines TRBV18 with TRBJ2-5; D might be TRBD2 (6 bases). The CDR3 runs to 15 residues. Trimming took 8 bases from V and 1 from J, leaving 17 bases between them. Germline CDR1 KGHSH, CDR2 LQKENI. CDR3: CASISGAGTQETQYF. DNA of the CDR3: TGTGCCAGCATCTCAGGCGCGGGGACCCAAGAGACCCAGTACTTC.

This sequence joins TRBV7-2 and TRBJ1-3; D call uncertain. V lost 6 bases, J lost 0 bases, and 18 bases lay in between. CDR3 length: 17 residues. CDR1 is SGHTA, CDR2 FQGNSA, per germline. CDR3 sequence reads: CASSQRGSPSSGNTIYF. The CDR3 nucleotides are TGTGCCAGCAGTCAACGCGGCAGTCCCAGCTCTGGAAACACCATATATTTT.

The chain has TRBV10-3 and TRBJ2-7, with 8 nucleotides matching TRBD1. This CDR3 spans 14 amino acids. The trim removed 7 bases at V and 4 bases at J, leaving 9 bases unmatched. The V gene's germline CDR1 is ENHRY and CDR2 SYGVKD. CDR3 sequence (DNA): TGTGCCATCAAAGCAGGACAGGGAATTTACGAGCAGTACTTC. Translating it yields CAIKAGQGIYEQYF.

The chain links TRBV19 to TRBJ1-1; D might be TRBD1 (5 bases). V was cut by 3 bases and J by 3 bases, with 14 bases left in between. The germline gives CDR1 LNHDA, CDR2 SQIVND (reference sequence). This CDR3 is built from 15 residues. In nucleotides, the CDR3 is TGTGCCAGTAGTATCAGGGAACTATATGACACTGAAGCTTTCTTT. Its translation is CASSIRELYDTEAFF.

The genes are TRBV6-1 and TRBJ2-5, with TRBD1 matching over 8 bases. The J call may be in error: the DNA end matches TRBJ2-7 better. Germline CDR1 and CDR2: MNHNS and SASEGT. There are 14 residues in the CDR3. Here the CDR3 DNA reads TGTGCCAGCAGTGGCCCGGGACAGGCCTACGAGCAGTACTTC. Translation: CASSGPGQAYEQYF.

The sample holds a few counts of this clone. The chain employs TRBV6-1 and TRBJ2-7; the D gene is possibly TRBD1 (6 bases). The V gene's germline CDR1 is MNHNS and CDR2 SASEGT. The CDR3 has 15 residues. V was shortened by 4 bases and J by 1 base, with 14 bases between the two germline ends. CDR3 residues: CASSGDRLASYEQYF. CDR3 DNA: TGTGCCAGCAGTGGAGACAGGTTGGCGTCCTACGAGCAGTACTTC.

This chain connects TRBV19 to TRBJ2-5; tentatively, D is TRBD1 (6 bases). Trimming cost V 5 bases and J 7 bases, with 14 bases left between them. Germline V gene lookup returns CDR1 LNHDA and CDR2 SQIVND (reference sequence). CDR3 length equals 13 residues. CDR3 nucleotides: TGTGCCAGTAGTGGGGGACACATGGGGACCCAGTACTTC. Amino acid sequence: CASSGGHMGTQYF.

This chain connects TRBV19 to TRBJ1-2; 7 positions match TRBD1. The CDR3 contains 17 residues. The V gene end was trimmed by 2 bases and the J gene end by 8 bases; junction bases not matched to a gene: 17. CDR1 is LNHDA and CDR2 is SQIVND in the germline V gene (reference sequence). The CDR3 here is CASSIPLAAGGFGGYTF. CDR3 sequence (DNA): TGTGCCAGTAGTATACCACTAGCGGCAGGGGGATTCGGAGGCTACACCTTC.

The rearrangement joins TRBV18 to TRBJ2-2, with TRBD2 identical over 8 bases. Germline values: CDR1 KGHSH, CDR2 LQKENI. The CDR3 length is 17 residues. J lost 4 bases, V lost 3 bases, and 10 bases had no gene match. The CDR3 sequence is CASSPYRPGGATGELFF. In DNA, the CDR3 is TGTGCCAGCTCACCCTATCGGCCCGGGGGGGCCACCGGGGAGCTGTTTTTT.

This rearrangement joins TRBV29-1 to TRBJ2-2, with a tentative D call TRBD1 (5 bases). The CDR3 contains 14 residues. Per germline, CDR1 SQVTM and CDR2 ANQGSEA. V was cut by 0 bases and J by 4 bases, with 9 bases left in between. In DNA, the CDR3 is TGCAGCGTTGAAGATCGACAGACCACCGGGGAGCTGTTTTTT. It specifies CSVEDRQTTGELFF.

J is TRBJ2-1 and V is TRBV5-8, with D possibly being TRBD2 (5 bases). V gave up 9 bases and J gave up 5 bases, with 18 bases separating them. Germline V CDR1 and CDR2: SGHTS, YDEGEE. The CDR3 runs to 14 residues. CDR3 in DNA: TGTGCCACCACTAGAGGGCGTATCCACAATGAGCAGTTCTTC. Its translation: CATTRGRIHNEQFF.

The V gene is TRBV5-1, the J gene TRBJ2-5; 9 positions agree with TRBD2. The germline V gene encodes CDR1 SGHRS and CDR2 YFSETQ. J lost 5 bases, V lost 2 bases, and 4 bases had no gene match. There are 14 residues in the CDR3. This CDR3 is CASSLQGLAETQYF. The CDR3 DNA sequence: TGCGCCAGCAGCTTACAAGGACTAGCGGAGACCCAGTACTTC.

The V call is TRBV7-9, the J call TRBJ2-3; TRBD1 matches 7 bases. Germline values: CDR1 SEHNR, CDR2 FQNEAQ (reference sequence). V gave up 6 bases and J gave up 2 bases; unmatched junction bases: 5. The CDR3 is 14 amino acids. Here the CDR3 reads CASSWTGATDTQYF. The CDR3 bases are TGTGCCAGCAGTTGGACAGGTGCCACAGATACGCAGTATTTT.

This clone has just a few counts. V is TRBV6-4 and J is TRBJ1-4, with D possibly being TRBD1 (6 bases). From germline, CDR1 is MRHNA and CDR2 SNTAGT. The V gene lost 0 bases and the J gene lost 5 bases, with 10 bases spanning the gap. CDR3 length equals 15 residues. The CDR3 bases are TGTGCCAGCAGTGACTCGGCAGGGGAGAATGAAAAACTGTTTTTT. Translating gives CASSDSAGENEKLFF.

The V and J genes are TRBV7-2 and TRBJ1-5; D possibly corresponds to TRBD1 (5 bases). CDR1 is SGHTA, CDR2 FQGNSA, per germline. V was pared by 5 bases and J by 3 bases, with 14 bases between. This CDR3 spans 15 amino acids. DNA for the CDR3: TGTGCCAGCAGCCAAGGGGATTTCAACAATCAGCCCCAGCATTTT. It specifies CASSQGDFNNQPQHF.

The gene calls are TRBV10-3 and TRBJ2-1, with D maybe TRBD2 (6 bases). V lost 2 bases and J lost 10, with 12 bases in between. Germline assignment: CDR1 ENHRY and CDR2 SYGVKD. This CDR3 is 13 amino acids long. CDR3 bases: TGTGCCATCAGTGAGAAGGGCGGGGCAGAGCAGTTCTTC. It translates to CAISEKGGAEQFF.

This clone has a single count. This sequence joins TRBV19 and TRBJ1-2, with D possibly being TRBD1 (6 bases). V lost 5 bases and J lost 0, with 10 bases in between. Germline assignment: CDR1 LNHDA and CDR2 SQIVND (reference sequence). This CDR3 has 14 residues. In nucleotides, the CDR3 is TGTGCCAGTAGTCCCCGGACAGCTAACTATGGCTACACCTTC. Amino acid sequence: CASSPRTANYGYTF. The full variable domain, rest sourced from reference TRBV19 and TRBJ1-2, is DGGITQSPKYLFRKEGQNVTLSCEQNLNHDAMYWYRQDPGQGLRLIYYSQIVNDFQKGDIAEGYSVSREKKESFPLTVTSAQKNPTAFYLCASSPRTANYGYTFGSGTRLTVV.